The T cell receptor (beta chain) described here comes from a study of cytomegalovirus exposure and HLA in healthy donors. CDR1 SNHLY and CDR2 FYNNEI come from the germline V gene. CDR3 size: 14 residues. V was trimmed by 2 bases and J by 5 bases, leaving 12 bases between them. PCR used 60 Vbeta primers and 13 Jbeta primers. Assay used: immunoSEQ multiplex PCR; TCRdb lists only in-frame clones, some missing. The table includes about 100,000 clones, roughly 75% detected once. Sequencing was performed on PBMCs. The clonotype was recovered from a woman aged 18 to 35 in good health and CMV-seropositive. The chain has TRBV2 and TRBJ2-5; no firm D call. The CDR3 DNA is TGTGCCAGCAGTGAAAGAGCCTTCGGGGAGACCCAGTACTTC. This gives the protein CASSERAFGETQYF.